What follows are 24 T cell receptor beta chains derived from one specimen sequenced in a study of response to subunit inactivated influenza vaccine. TCRdb used MiXCR to reprocess the RT-PCR reads, holding one entry per CDR3 protein. The sample includes about 570,000 distinct CDR3 sequences, about 10% of them seen just once. These data also featured in a second study, about T cells expressing NK-cell markers. That study adds: Making the TCR beta cDNA relied on 5'RACE template switching with UMIs.

Specimen: PBMCs from blood, collected on the day of vaccination. The receptors originated from a man over 45 who received an inactivated influenza vaccine.

This clonotype was picked up a small number of times. The chain carries TRBV3-1 and TRBJ2-3; D tentatively fits TRBD1 or TRBD2 (5 bases each). CDR3 length: 13 residues. V was shortened by 4 bases and J by 7 bases, with 12 bases between the two germline ends. The germline V gene has CDR1 LGHDT and CDR2 YNNKEL (reference sequence). The CDR3 loop reads CASSPERGNTQYF. The CDR3 DNA reads TGTGCCAGCAGCCCTGAGAGGGGTAATACGCAGTATTTT.

The chain combines TRBV5-1 with TRBJ2-3; D unclear. Germline V gene sequence: CDR1 SGHRS, CDR2 YFSETQ. The CDR3 sequence is 14 residues long. The ends were cut back, 0 bases at V and 2 bases at J, with 7 bases in the middle. CDR3 bases: TGCGCCAGCAGCTTGGACTTGAACACAGATACGCAGTATTTT. Protein product: CASSLDLNTDTQYF.

This clonotype was seen more than once but under ten times. The chain links TRBV5-1 to TRBJ2-3, with D perhaps assigned TRBD1 or TRBD2 (5 bases each). This CDR3 has 17 residues. From germline, CDR1 is SGHRS and CDR2 YFSETQ. The V end lost 7 bases, the J end lost 1 base, and 22 bases lay between the germline ends. The DNA for the CDR3 is TGCGCCAGCGGGGCGGCATCATGGGAGAAGCGCACAGATACGCAGTATTTT. This codes for CASGAASWEKRTDTQYF.

This clonotype was picked up many times. This sequence joins TRBV29-1 and TRBJ2-7; TRBD2 matches 8 bases. The CDR3 has 14 amino acids. V lost 3 bases and J lost 5; bases outside the gene matches: 9. The germline V gene has CDR1 SQVTM and CDR2 ANQGSEA. CDR3 DNA sequence: TGCAGCGTTGACAGTTGGGGACTAGGTAACGAGCAGTACTTC. Amino acids: CSVDSWGLGNEQYF.

The table lists this clonotype with a few counts. The V and J genes are TRBV11-2 and TRBJ2-3; no definite D call. The V and J ends lost 1 base and 4 bases respectively, with 15 bases between them. The CDR3 spans 16 residues. Germline-derived CDR1 and CDR2 are SGHAT and FQNNGV. DNA for the CDR3: TGTGCCAGCAGCTTAGGGGCGGCCTTTTCCCCAGATACGCAGTATTTT. Amino acids: CASSLGAAFSPDTQYF. Using reference TRBV11-2 and TRBJ2-3 for the parts outside the CDR3, the full variable domain is EAGVAQSPRYKIIEKRQSVAFWCNPISGHATLYWYQQILGQGPKLLIQFQNNGVVDDSQLPKDRFSAERLKGVDSTLKIQPAKLEDSAVYLCASSLGAAFSPDTQYFGPGTRLTVL.

This clonotype was seen ten or more times. The CDR3, as DNA: TGTGCCAGTAGCTGGACTAGTGGGAGTGAGCAGTTCTTC. This codes for CASSWTSGSEQFF. This sequence joins TRBV19 and TRBJ2-1, with TRBD2 matching over 7 bases. CDR3 length: 13 amino acids. Germline V gene lookup returns CDR1 LNHDA and CDR2 SQIVND (reference sequence). Trimming removed 6 bases from V and 9 bases from J; junction bases left unmatched: 8.

The rearrangement uses TRBV5-1 and TRBJ2-7; the D gene could be TRBD1 or TRBD2 (5 bases each). The CDR3 length is 14 residues. The V end was cut by 4 bases, the J end by 2 bases, with 13 bases between. Germline V CDR1 and CDR2: SGHRS, YFSETQ. CDR3 in amino acids: CASSEWDGTYEQYF. In nucleotides, the CDR3 is TGCGCCAGCAGCGAATGGGACGGTACCTACGAGCAGTACTTC.

This clonotype was seen a handful of times. The chain is built from TRBV7-9 and TRBJ2-5; weak D call: TRBD2 (5 bases). V was clipped by 5 bases and J by 5 bases, with 15 bases between them. The V gene's germline CDR1 is SEHNR and CDR2 FQNEAQ (reference sequence). The CDR3 covers 14 residues. For the CDR3, the DNA is TGTGCCAGCAGCCGCGGTGGGAGCGAGGAGACCCAGTACTTC. Translated, it gives CASSRGGSEETQYF.

J is TRBJ2-2 and V is TRBV20-1; D uncertain. V lost 0 bases and J 4 bases, leaving 9 bases between the germline ends. The CDR3 covers 14 residues. Germline assignment: CDR1 DFQATT and CDR2 SNEGSKA (reference sequence). This chain's CDR3 is CSARDITATGELFF. CDR3 coding DNA: TGCAGTGCTAGAGATATTACGGCCACCGGGGAGCTGTTTTTT.

The rearrangement links TRBV6-2 or TRBV6-3 to TRBJ2-7; no reliable D call. The germline V and J ends were trimmed by 2 bases and 0 bases, with 11 bases remaining between them. Germline-derived CDR1 and CDR2 are MNHEY and SVGEGT. This CDR3 contains 15 residues. CDR3 bases: TGTGCCAGCAGTTACGGTGGGGTCCGCTCCTACGAGCAGTACTTC. Its translation is CASSYGGVRSYEQYF.

The V call is TRBV4-2, the J call TRBJ2-7; D is undetermined. Germline assignment: CDR1 LGHNA and CDR2 YNFKEQ. Trimming shortened V by 3 bases and J by 6 bases, and 9 bases separated the two germline ends. This CDR3 is 12 amino acids long. This CDR3 reads CASSHPRGEQYF. DNA for the CDR3: TGTGCCAGCAGCCACCCCCGAGGCGAGCAGTACTTC.

The rearrangement joins TRBV5-6 to TRBJ2-5, with 10 bases fitting TRBD1. Unmatched junction bases numbered 10, after V lost 3 bases and J lost 5 bases. The CDR3 has 16 amino acids. CDR1 is SGHDT, CDR2 YYEEEE, per germline. The CDR3 reads CASSWPRDRGAETQYF. The CDR3 nucleotides are TGTGCCAGCAGCTGGCCCAGGGACAGGGGCGCGGAGACCCAGTACTTC.

This CDR3 reads CASSWTGTSGPSYEQYF. CDR3 DNA sequence: TGCGCCAGCAGCTGGACCGGGACTAGCGGCCCCTCCTACGAGCAGTACTTC. The chain combines TRBV5-1 with TRBJ2-7; the match to TRBD2 covers 11 bases. The CDR3 is 17 residues long. The germline V gene has CDR1 SGHRS and CDR2 YFSETQ. The J segment lost 0 bases and the V segment lost 3 bases, leaving 8 bases of the junction unmatched.

The chain links TRBV28 to TRBJ2-7, with TRBD1 matching 10 bases. The germline V gene encodes CDR1 MDHEN and CDR2 SYDVKM. V shed 7 bases and J 2 bases; nucleotides not matched to a gene: 11. The CDR3 extends over 16 amino acids. The CDR3 nucleotides are TGTGCCAGCACCCCTTTCGGGACAGGGGCCCCCTACGAGCAGTACTTC. As protein: CASTPFGTGAPYEQYF.

This clonotype was counted between two and nine times. The chain employs TRBV15 and TRBJ2-3; a possible D gene is TRBD1 (5 bases). V was pared by 1 base and J by 6 bases, with 14 bases between. CDR1 is LNHNV, CDR2 YYDKDF, per germline (reference sequence). This CDR3 region has 15 residues. Here the CDR3 reads CATSRGERGTDTQYF. In DNA form, the CDR3 reads TGTGCCACCAGCAGAGGTGAAAGGGGTACCGATACGCAGTATTTT. Full variable domain (missing parts from reference TRBV15 and TRBJ2-3): DAMVIQNPRYQVTQFGKPVTLSCSQTLNHNVMYWYQQKSSQAPKLLFHYYDKDFNNEADTPDNFQSRRPNTSFCFLDIRSPGLGDTAMYLCATSRGERGTDTQYFGPGTRLTVL.

This clonotype was seen more than once but under ten times. This chain joins TRBV7-9 and TRBJ1-4, with 8 bases lining up with TRBD1. The CDR3 extends over 15 amino acids. The trim removed 5 bases at V and 10 bases at J, leaving 12 bases unmatched. CDR1 SEHNR and CDR2 FQNEAQ come from the germline V gene (reference sequence). CDR3 in amino acids: CASSPTRGRSGKLFF. CDR3 coding DNA: TGTGCCAGCAGCCCGACCAGGGGGCGGTCGGGAAAACTGTTTTTT.

This clonotype was counted only a few times. CDR3 amino acids: CSVQRAGAGDTQYF. The CDR3 coding sequence is TGCAGCGTTCAAAGAGCGGGGGCGGGAGATACGCAGTATTTT. The V call is TRBV29-1, the J call TRBJ2-3; 8 bases line up with TRBD2. Germline CDR1 and CDR2: SQVTM and ANQGSEA. After removal of 5 bases from V and 5 bases from J, the junction contained 9 bases not matched to a gene. The length of the CDR3 is 14 residues.

This chain connects TRBV20-1 to TRBJ2-3; D is perhaps TRBD2 (6 bases). Trimming cost V 5 bases and J 0 bases, with 9 bases left between them. Germline CDR1 DFQATT, CDR2 SNEGSKA (reference sequence). The CDR3 extends over 13 amino acids. CDR3 protein: CSAPSGSTDTQYF. CDR3 nucleotide sequence: TGCAGTGCTCCCAGCGGGAGCACAGATACGCAGTATTTT.

The rearrangement uses TRBV6-2 or TRBV6-3 and TRBJ2-3, with 8 positions matching TRBD1. CDR1 MNHEY and CDR2 SVGEGT come from the germline V gene. The ends lost 5 bases at V and 6 bases at J; junction bases unmatched: 7. This CDR3 has 14 amino acids. CDR3 coding DNA: TGTGCCAGCAGTCCGGACAGGGAGACCGATACGCAGTATTTT. It yields the protein CASSPDRETDTQYF.

The chain links TRBV7-2 to TRBJ1-3, with a possible D match to TRBD1 (5 bases). CDR1 is SGHTA, CDR2 FQGNSA, per germline. The V gene lost 1 base and the J gene lost 2 bases, with 12 bases spanning the gap. The CDR3 has 16 amino acids. Written as DNA, the CDR3 is TGTGCCAGCAGCTTAGTGGGGCTTTTAGCTGGAAACACCATATATTTT. It is translated as CASSLVGLLAGNTIYF. The complete variable domain, with remaining parts taken from reference TRBV7-2 and TRBJ1-3, reads GAGVSQSPSNKVTEKGKDVELRCDPISGHTALYWYRQSLGQGLEFLIYFQGNSAPDKSGLPSDRFSAERTGGSVSTLTIQRTQQEDSAVYLCASSLVGLLAGNTIYFGEGSWLTVV.

V is TRBV4-1 and J is TRBJ1-1; 8 nucleotides align to TRBD1. Germline CDR1 is MGHRA and CDR2 is YSYEKL. The CDR3 loop spans 14 amino acids. J was trimmed by 4 bases and V by 6 bases; bases with no gene match: 7. CDR3 sequence reads: CASRDRVVTTEAFF. The CDR3 nucleotides read TGCGCCAGCAGGGACAGGGTTGTTACCACTGAAGCTTTCTTT.

This clonotype was recorded a few times. This chain links TRBV28 with TRBJ2-1; the D gene is possibly TRBD2 (5 bases). The CDR3 covers 19 residues. CDR1 is MDHEN, CDR2 SYDVKM, per germline. Trimming cost V 2 bases and J 4 bases, with 24 bases left between them. The chain's CDR3 is CASSLAGRGSGSRYNEQFF. The CDR3 coding sequence is TGTGCCAGCAGTTTAGCGGGCCGAGGGTCGGGGTCCAGATACAATGAGCAGTTCTTC.

DNA for the CDR3: TGCGCCAGCAGCTTGGAAAACAGGGGGTCCACCGGGGAGCTGTTTTTT. Residues: CASSLENRGSTGELFF. This chain connects TRBV5-1 to TRBJ2-2, with TRBD1 matching 8 bases. The junction had 5 bases not matched to a gene; V was cut back by 0 bases and J by 4 bases. This CDR3 has 16 amino acids. Germline CDR1 and CDR2: SGHRS and YFSETQ. Drawing the rest from reference TRBV5-1 and TRBJ2-2, the complete variable domain is KAGVTQTPRYLIKTRGQQVTLSCSPISGHRSVSWYQQTPGQGLQFLFEYFSETQRNKGNFPGRFSGRQFSNSRSEMNVSTLELGDSALYLCASSLENRGSTGELFFGEGSRLTVL.

The chain links TRBV7-7 to TRBJ2-2; D possibly uses TRBD1 or TRBD2 (6 bases each). The CDR3 runs to 14 residues. Germline V lookup: CDR1 SSHAT, CDR2 FNYEAQ (reference sequence). V gave up 1 base and J gave up 11 bases, with 14 bases separating them. The CDR3 nucleotides are TGTGCCAGCAGCTTAGAATGGGGGGCGAGTGAGCTGTTTTTT. Protein: CASSLEWGASELFF.